Below, 5 T cell receptor beta chains from the same sample are listed, as sequenced in a study of cytotoxic CD8 clonotypes in ibrutinib-treated CLL. Profiling relied on immunoSEQ multiplex PCR, and the TCRdb table lists in-frame clones only, not all of them. Here the sample spans 150,000 to 200,000 clones, over 65% being singletons. Sequenced here: PBMCs, sampled after 12 months of ibrutinib treatment. The receptors here all came from a human donor with chronic lymphocytic leukemia.

This sequence joins TRBV2 and TRBJ2-2, with D hard to call. The CDR3 has 14 residues. V was shortened by 7 bases and J by 0 bases, with 9 bases between the two germline ends. Per the germline V gene, CDR1 is SNHLY and CDR2 is FYNNEI. This CDR3 reads CASKNLPNTGELFF. CDR3 bases: TGTGCCAGCAAAAACTTGCCGAACACCGGGGAGCTGTTTTTT.

The chain employs TRBV6-5 and TRBJ1-4; TRBD1 agrees at 9 bases. The V gene's germline CDR1 is MNHEY and CDR2 SVGAGI. The CDR3 spans 15 residues. V gave up 5 bases and J gave up 4 bases; unmatched junction bases: 5. CDR3: CASSIYRGLNEKLFF. For the CDR3, the DNA is TGTGCCAGCAGTATCTACAGGGGGCTTAATGAAAAACTGTTTTTT.

The chain uses TRBV4-1 and TRBJ2-3, with TRBD1 identical over 8 bases. The CDR3 totals 15 residues. Germline loops: CDR1 MGHRA, CDR2 YSYEKL. With V trimmed by 5 bases and J by 1 base, 5 bases remained unmatched. The CDR3 region has the DNA TGCGCCAGCAGCTCTCCGGGACAGGGCACAGATACGCAGTATTTT. It translates to CASSSPGQGTDTQYF.

As DNA, the CDR3 is TGTGCCAGCAGCTCATTCACAGATACGCAGTATTTT. Translated, it gives CASSSFTDTQYF. V gene TRBV7-2 combines with J gene TRBJ2-3; D gene uncertain. The CDR3 consists of 12 residues. CDR1 SGHTA and CDR2 FQGNSA come from the germline V gene. The V end was cut by 4 bases, the J end by 2 bases, with 4 bases between.

This clone has a single count. The rearrangement uses TRBV9 and TRBJ2-2; 8 positions match TRBD2. This CDR3 region has 17 residues. CDR1 SGDLS and CDR2 YYNGEE come from the germline V gene. Trimming at V came to 4 bases and at J to 3 bases, leaving 11 bases not matched to a gene. CDR3 amino acids: CASSFNLGREDTGELFF. CDR3 in DNA: TGTGCCAGCAGCTTCAACCTCGGGAGGGAGGACACCGGGGAGCTGTTTTTT.